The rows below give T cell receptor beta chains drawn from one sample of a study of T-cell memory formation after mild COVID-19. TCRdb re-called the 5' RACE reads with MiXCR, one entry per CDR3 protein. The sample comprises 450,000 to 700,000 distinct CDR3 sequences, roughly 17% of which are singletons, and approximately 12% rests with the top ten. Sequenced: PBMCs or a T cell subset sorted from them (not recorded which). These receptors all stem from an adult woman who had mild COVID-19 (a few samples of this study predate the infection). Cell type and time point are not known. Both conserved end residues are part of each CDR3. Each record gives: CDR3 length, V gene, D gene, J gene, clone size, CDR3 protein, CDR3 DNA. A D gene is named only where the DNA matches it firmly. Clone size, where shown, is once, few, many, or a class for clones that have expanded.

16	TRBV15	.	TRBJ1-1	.	CATSRDREVGSTEAFF	TGTGCCACCAGCAGAGATCGGGAGGTGGGTAGCACTGAAGCTTTCTTT
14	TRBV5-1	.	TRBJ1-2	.	CASSLRSENYGYTF	TGCGCCAGCAGCTTGAGGTCAGAAAACTATGGCTACACCTTC
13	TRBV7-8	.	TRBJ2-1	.	CASSSPLSNEQFF	TGTGCCAGCAGCTCCCCGCTTAGCAATGAGCAGTTCTTC
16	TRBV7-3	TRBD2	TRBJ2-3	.	CASSPSGGPGTDTQYF	TGTGCCAGCAGCCCGAGCGGGGGGCCCGGCACAGATACGCAGTATTTT
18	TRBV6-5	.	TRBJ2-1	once	CASSYSISRLTPGDEQFF	TGTGCCAGCAGTTACTCGATTTCACGACTGACTCCCGGGGATGAGCAGTTCTTC
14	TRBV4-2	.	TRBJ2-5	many	CASSQVVAQETQYF	TGTGCCAGCAGCCAAGTCGTAGCTCAAGAGACCCAGTACTTC
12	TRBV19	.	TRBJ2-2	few	CASSISTGELFF	TGTGCCAGTAGTATAAGCACCGGGGAGCTGTTTTTT
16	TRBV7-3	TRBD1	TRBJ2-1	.	CASSSQGQASYNEQFF	TGTGCCAGCAGCTCCCAAGGACAGGCCTCCTACAATGAGCAGTTCTTC
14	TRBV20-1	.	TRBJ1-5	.	CSARDTGINQPQHF	TGCAGTGCTAGAGACACAGGAATCAATCAGCCCCAGCATTTT
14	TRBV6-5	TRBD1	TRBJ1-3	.	CASSFDRGLDTIYF	TGTGCCAGCAGTTTCGACAGGGGGCTGGACACCATATATTTT
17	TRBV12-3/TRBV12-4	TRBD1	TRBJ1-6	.	CASSLGGQGLINSPLHF	TGTGCCAGCAGTTTGGGCGGACAGGGACTTATAAATTCACCCCTCCACTTT
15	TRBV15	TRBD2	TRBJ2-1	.	CATSRLAGGHYEQFF	TGTGCCACTTCTAGACTAGCGGGGGGCCATTATGAGCAGTTCTTC
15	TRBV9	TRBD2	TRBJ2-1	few	CASSVASGGGIEQFF	TGTGCCAGCAGCGTAGCTAGCGGGGGGGGCATTGAGCAGTTCTTC
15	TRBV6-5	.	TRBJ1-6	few	CASSYSQGVNSPLHF	TGTGCCAGCAGTTACTCTCAGGGTGTTAATTCACCCCTCCACTTT
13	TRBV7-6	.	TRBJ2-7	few	CASSPADSYEQYF	TGTGCCAGCAGCCCAGCCGACAGCTACGAGCAGTACTTC
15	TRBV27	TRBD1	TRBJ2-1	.	CASSFTGQVYNEQFF	TGTGCCAGCAGTTTCACGGGACAGGTATACAATGAGCAGTTCTTC
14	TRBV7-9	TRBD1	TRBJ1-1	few	CASSSDRVSTEAFF	TGTGCCAGCAGCTCGGACAGGGTGAGCACTGAAGCTTTCTTT
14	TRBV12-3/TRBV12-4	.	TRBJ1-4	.	CASSYTGSNEKLFF	TGTGCCAGCAGCTATACAGGGAGCAATGAAAAACTGTTTTTT
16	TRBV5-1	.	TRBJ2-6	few	CASSLVIRAGANVLTF	TGCGCCAGCAGCTTGGTTATCCGGGCCGGGGCCAACGTCCTGACTTTC
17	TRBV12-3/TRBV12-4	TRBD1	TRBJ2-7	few	CASSLMSGTGISYEQYF	TGTGCCAGCAGTTTAATGTCCGGGACAGGGATATCCTACGAGCAGTACTTC
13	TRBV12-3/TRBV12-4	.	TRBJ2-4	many	CASSFSGGNIQYF	TGTGCCAGCAGTTTTAGCGGAGGGAACATTCAGTACTTC
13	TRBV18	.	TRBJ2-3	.	CASSPRPQDTQYF	TGTGCCAGCTCACCTCGCCCGCAAGATACGCAGTATTTT
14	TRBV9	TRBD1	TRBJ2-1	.	CASTTGGATNEQFF	TGTGCCAGCACGACAGGGGGGGCTACCAATGAGCAGTTCTTC
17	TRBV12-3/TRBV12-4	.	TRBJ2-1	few	CASSLVQGVRGGNEQFF	TGTGCCAGCAGTTTAGTCCAGGGGGTTCGGGGGGGCAATGAGCAGTTCTTC
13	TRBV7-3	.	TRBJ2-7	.	CASSADRGGEQYF	TGTGCCAGCAGCGCGGATAGAGGAGGCGAGCAGTACTTC
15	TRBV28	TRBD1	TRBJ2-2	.	CASSLLGTGSGELFF	TGTGCCAGCAGTTTATTGGGGACAGGCTCCGGGGAGCTGTTTTTT
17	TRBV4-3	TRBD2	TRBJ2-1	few	CASSHDRTSGTYNEQFF	TGCGCCAGCAGCCATGACCGGACTAGCGGGACTTACAATGAGCAGTTCTTC
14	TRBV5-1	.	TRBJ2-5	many	CASSLARGQETQYF	TGTGCCAGCAGCTTGGCTAGGGGGCAAGAGACCCAGTACTTC
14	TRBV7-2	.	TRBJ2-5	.	CASSPRGLQETQYF	TGTGCCAGCAGCCCACGAGGGTTGCAAGAGACCCAGTACTTC
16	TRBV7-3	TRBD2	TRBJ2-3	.	CASSPSAGVATDTQYF	TGTGCCAGCAGCCCCTCGGCGGGGGTTGCGACAGATACGCAGTATTTT
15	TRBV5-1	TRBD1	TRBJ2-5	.	CASSNAGQGRETQYF	TGCGCCAGCAGCAACGCCGGACAGGGTCGGGAGACCCAGTACTTC
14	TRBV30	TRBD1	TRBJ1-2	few	CAWRRTGEGWGYTF	TGTGCCTGGAGACGGACAGGAGAAGGCTGGGGCTACACCTTC
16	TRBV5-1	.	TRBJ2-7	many	CASSFATGTLSYEQYF	TGCGCCAGCAGCTTCGCTACCGGGACTCTTTCCTACGAGCAGTACTTC
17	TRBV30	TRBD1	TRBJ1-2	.	CAWSARRQGPPFYGYTF	TGTGCCTGGAGTGCCCGTAGACAGGGTCCGCCATTCTATGGCTACACCTTC
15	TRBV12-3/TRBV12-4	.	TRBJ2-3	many	CASSLGGPGTDTQYF	TGTGCCAGCAGTTTGGGGGGGCCTGGCACAGATACGCAGTATTTT
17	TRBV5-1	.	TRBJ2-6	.	CASSFYQVSSGANVLTF	TGCGCCAGCAGCTTTTATCAGGTTTCCTCGGGGGCCAACGTCCTGACTTTC
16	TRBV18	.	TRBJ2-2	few	CASSPRQGETTGELFF	TGTGCCAGCTCACCGCGGCAGGGAGAAACCACCGGGGAGCTGTTTTTT
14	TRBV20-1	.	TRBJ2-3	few	CSARDRTVTDTQYF	TGCAGTGCTAGAGATAGGACAGTGACAGATACGCAGTATTTT
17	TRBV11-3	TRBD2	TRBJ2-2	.	CASSNTGTSGGTGELFF	TGTGCCAGCAGCAACACCGGGACGTCCGGGGGGACCGGGGAGCTGTTTTTT
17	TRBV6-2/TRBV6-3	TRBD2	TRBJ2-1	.	CASRLAGVTSSYNEQFF	TGTGCCTCGCGGCTAGCGGGAGTGACAAGCTCCTACAATGAGCAGTTCTTC
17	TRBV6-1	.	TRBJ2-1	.	CASRSEVGRSSYNEQFF	TGTGCCAGCAGGTCGGAGGTCGGCAGGAGCTCCTACAATGAGCAGTTCTTC
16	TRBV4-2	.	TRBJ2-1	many	CASSPRDGGSYNEQFF	TGTGCCAGCAGCCCCAGGGATGGAGGATCCTACAATGAGCAGTTCTTC
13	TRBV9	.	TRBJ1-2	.	CASSPDAGVGYTF	TGTGCCAGCAGCCCCGATGCAGGGGTTGGCTACACCTTC
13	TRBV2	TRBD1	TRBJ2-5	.	CASTDRGLGTQYF	TGTGCCAGCACCGACAGGGGGCTTGGGACCCAGTACTTC
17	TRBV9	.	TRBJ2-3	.	CASSVVQHPLGTDTQYF	TGTGCCAGCAGCGTAGTGCAGCACCCCCTTGGCACAGATACGCAGTATTTT
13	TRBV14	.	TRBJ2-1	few	CASSQYFGGEQFF	TGTGCCAGCAGCCAATATTTCGGCGGTGAGCAGTTCTTC
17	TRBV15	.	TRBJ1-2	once	CATSRNPQTGMNYGYTF	TGTGCCACCAGCAGGAACCCCCAGACAGGCATGAACTATGGCTACACCTTC
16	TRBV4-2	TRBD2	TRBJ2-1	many	CASSEATSGSYNEQFF	TGTGCCAGCAGCGAAGCGACTAGCGGGAGCTACAATGAGCAGTTCTTC
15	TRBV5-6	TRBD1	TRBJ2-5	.	CASSWGQGHQETQYF	TGTGCCAGCAGCTGGGGACAGGGGCACCAAGAGACCCAGTACTTC
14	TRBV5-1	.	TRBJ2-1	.	CASSWTRGANEQFF	TGCGCCAGCAGCTGGACTAGGGGGGCCAATGAGCAGTTCTTC
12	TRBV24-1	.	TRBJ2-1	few	CATSDPGQPQFF	TGTGCCACCAGTGATCCAGGACAGCCGCAGTTCTTC